This T cell receptor (beta chain) appears in the sequencing data of a study of cytomegalovirus exposure and HLA in healthy donors. Whole-study findings and limits: Follow-up analysis seemed to connect common viral pathogens with several of the most significant clusters identified.

Points on this clone: The antigen is unknown.

60 Vbeta and 13 Jbeta primers were used in PCR. Sequencing was performed with immunoSEQ multiplex PCR; in TCRdb, only in-frame clones are kept and a portion is missing. The repertoire has approximately 110,000 clones, 74% of them found once; the top ten carry roughly 2.5%. The V gene lost 5 bases and the J gene lost 6 bases, with 9 bases spanning the gap. Per the germline V gene, CDR1 is SEHNR and CDR2 is FQNEAQ (reference sequence). This CDR3 is 12 amino acids long. The clonotype originates from a man in his forties or fifties in good health and CMV-seropositive. The chain joins TRBV7-9 to TRBJ2-3, with a possible D match to TRBD2 (5 bases). The sequencing input was PBMCs. The CDR3 DNA reads as TGTGCCAGCAGCCCTTCGGGGGATACGCAGTATTTT. This translates into CASSPSGDTQYF.